This T cell receptor beta chain appears in the sequencing data of a study of blood T cell repertoires in COVID-19. The V gene end was trimmed by 0 bases and the J gene end by 9 bases; junction bases not matched to a gene: 5. The V gene's germline CDR1 is ENHRY and CDR2 SYGVKD. CDR3 size: 16 residues. Per the authors' pipeline: From reference gene primer amplification, estimates of nucleated cell counts were derived. Here immunoSEQ multiplex PCR was the method, and the copy in TCRdb shows in-frame clones only, minus some. From that table come the V and J calls and clone size; the DNA was used to work out D and trimming. Of some 190,000 clones listed, approximately 84% are singletons.

This TCR was recovered from a woman of 80 years or more with COVID-19, enrolled during active disease. The chain links TRBV10-3 to TRBJ1-6; the match to TRBD1 covers 10 bases. Material: peripheral blood. The CDR3, as DNA: TGTGCCATCAGTGAGTCAACCCGGGACAGGGGTTCACCCCTCCACTTT. Residues: CAISESTRDRGSPLHF.